This TCR beta chain was profiled in a study of post-analysis software for immune sequencing data. Overall study context: Included courses were relapsing-remitting and secondary progressive multiple sclerosis; progressive-relapsing multiple sclerosis was also included. Study-wide points: Normalized Chao1 diversity was significantly lower in multiple sclerosis patients than in controls.

This clonotype occurred a few times. No antigen is known for it. Included in the TCR beta cDNA libraries were unique molecular identifiers. There were roughly 0.95 to 10 million T cells, and about half a million cDNA molecules came from them. MiXCR, run by TCRdb on the PCR reads, gives a single entry per CDR3 protein. In the table there are some 160,000 distinct CDR3 sequences, 35% to 40% of which are singletons. The CDR3 sequence is 12 residues long. CDR1 and CDR2 from the germline V gene are LGHNA and YNFKEQ. V gave up 4 bases and J gave up 7 bases, with 7 bases separating them. The chain links TRBV4-2 to TRBJ1-4; the D is unclear. Here the sequenced sample was blood, taken after autologous hematopoietic stem cell transplantation. This TCR was sampled from a girl aged 5-17 years with multiple sclerosis. The CDR3 region is CASSPRGEKLFF. The CDR3 DNA is TGTGCCAGCAGCCCTCGTGGTGAAAAACTGTTTTTT.